A selection of T cell receptor beta chains follows, all from one sample in a study of cytomegalovirus exposure and HLA in healthy donors. TCRdb's copy holds only in-frame clones and misses some; the assay was immunoSEQ multiplex PCR. The sample has approximately 150,000 clones, 85% to 90% seen once. The sequencing sample was made of PBMCs. These receptors were obtained from a woman aged 18 to 35 in good health and CMV-seropositive. The conserved cysteine and the conserved F or W are not part of the CDR3 here.

TRBJ2-3	TRBV7-2	15	ASSLDPPRGGGDTQY
TRBJ2-1	TRBV9	14	ASSVWGTAIYNEQF
TRBJ2-3	TRBV5-1	13	ASSLDGTSTDTQY
TRBJ2-4	TRBV27	10	ASSGGGYIQY
TRBJ1-2	TRBV30	10	ACSEGGGGYT
TRBJ2-7	TRBV11-3	12	ASSLGLASYEQY
TRBJ2-3	TRBV27	12	ASSLWDRVDTQY
TRBJ2-2	TRBV25-1	10	ASRGQAGELF
TRBJ1-2	TRBV25-1	10	ASSEPIRGYT
TRBJ2-5	TRBV19	11	ASSMTEQETQY
TRBJ1-2	TRBV28	12	ASGTGGRNYGYT
TRBJ1-2	TRBV28	12	ASSLLIQDYGYT
TRBJ2-7	TRBV14	13	ASSRGLAATYEQY
TRBJ2-7	TRBV4-3	15	ASSQHWTDRAAYEQY
TRBJ2-5	TRBV7-9	13	ASSLSTGQGETQY
TRBJ1-4	TRBV30	13	AWRHTGTENEKLF
TRBJ2-7	TRBV2	11	ASSTGLSYEQY
TRBJ2-7	TRBV18	13	ASSPGAGGTYEQY
TRBJ1-5	TRBV5-1	13	ASSLQGTVGQPQH
TRBJ2-2	TRBV7-7	13	ASSLARGDTGELF
TRBJ2-2	TRBV5-4	16	ASSKGLAGGPVTGELF
TRBJ2-3	TRBV13	11	ASSFAGLDTQY
TRBJ1-4	TRBV29-1	12	SVEAPVVPGKLF
TRBJ2-1	TRBV9	13	ASSAASGRVDEQF
TRBJ2-4	TRBV6-5	12	ASSYAGVGNIQY
TRBJ2-2	TRBV6-1	18	ASSARFSGRPHANTGELF
TRBJ2-5	TRBV18	11	ASSLGQFQTQY
TRBJ2-2	TRBV5-4	13	ASSWTSGYTGELF
TRBJ1-3	TRBV28	12	ASRAPGAGNTIY
TRBJ1-2	TRBV21-1	13	ASSKGPGCNYGYT
TRBJ2-7	TRBV19	11	ASSRQGSYEQY
TRBJ1-5	TRBV11-3	11	ASSTDSNQPQH
TRBJ2-2	TRBV7-2	10	ASSLSTGELF
TRBJ2-7	TRBV5-1	12	ASSLAGPPYEQY
TRBJ1-2	TRBV14	13	ASSQDLGRGGGYT
TRBJ1-1	TRBV13	11	ASSTTQNTEAF
TRBJ2-1	TRBV4-3	14	ASSPGGLGGYNEQF
TRBJ2-1	TRBV28	14	ASSLYSGALRGMQF
TRBJ2-1	TRBV7-9	13	ASSRGTSGRNEQF
TRBJ1-5	TRBV19	14	ASSVVGTGGRQPQH
TRBJ1-2	TRBV30	10	AWEKASLGYT